The 11 T cell receptor beta chains presented below share a single source sample, sequenced in a study of blood T cells in healthy people across ages. Primed by a sample-barcoded 5' primer and a J-beta primer mix, a second PCR proceeded for roughly 6 to 12 cycles. TCRdb re-called the 5' RACE reads through MiXCR, storing one row per CDR3 protein. The data show around 1.5 million distinct CDR3 sequences, 34% seen once. The sequenced sample consisted of blood. The source of these receptors is a woman aged 25 to 39 in good health.

This clonotype has a handful of counts. The V call is TRBV5-1, the J call TRBJ2-5, with a possible D match to TRBD2 (5 bases). The germline CDR1 and CDR2 sequences are SGHRS and YFSETQ. Trimming pared 6 bases from V and 5 bases from J, leaving 26 bases between. CDR3 length equals 17 residues. CDR3 in amino acids: CASTRGLGGNSLETQYF. CDR3 bases: TGCGCCAGCACCCGTGGGCTCGGAGGAAACTCCTTGGAGACCCAGTACTTC.

The V call is TRBV14, the J call TRBJ2-1; 14 bases align to TRBD2. CDR3 length: 20 amino acids. V gave up 7 bases and J gave up 2 bases; unmatched junction bases: 16. The germline V gene encodes CDR1 SGHDN and CDR2 FVKESK. CDR3 coding DNA: TGTGCCAGCATGAGTTCGACTAGCGGGAGGGTCGGCGCCCCCTACAATGAGCAGTTCTTC. Translation: CASMSSTSGRVGAPYNEQFF.

The CDR3 DNA reads as TGCAGTGCTGGATCCCAGGACAGGGTTGGCGAGCAGTACTTC. This sequence encodes CSAGSQDRVGEQYF. This chain connects TRBV20-1 to TRBJ2-7; 8 bases align to TRBD1. CDR3 size: 14 residues. V lost 5 bases to trimming and J lost 6 bases; unmatched junction nucleotides: 12. The germline gives CDR1 DFQATT, CDR2 SNEGSKA (reference sequence).

A few counts support this clonotype. One end of the junction is discordant with germline, which a read error may explain. V is TRBV12-3 or TRBV12-4 and J is TRBJ2-5; D is uncertain. The better agreement between TRBJ2-7 and the DNA end casts doubt on the J call. This CDR3 region has 12 residues. CDR3 sequence reads: CACSFLSHEQYF. The CDR3 bases are TGTGCCTGCAGTTTCCTATCCCACGAGCAGTACTTC.

There are a few counts of this clonotype. The gene calls are TRBV28 and TRBJ2-7; 12 positions match TRBD2. This CDR3 spans 17 amino acids. CDR1 is MDHEN, CDR2 SYDVKM, per germline. With 5 bases clipped from V and 4 bases from J, the junction kept 12 bases outside the gene matches. CDR3 amino acids: CASSRGLAGAGGYEQYF. Here the CDR3 DNA reads TGTGCCAGCAGTAGGGGACTAGCGGGTGCGGGGGGGTACGAGCAGTACTTC.

The chain links TRBV11-2 to TRBJ2-1; 10 bases map to TRBD2. This CDR3 spans 13 amino acids. Trimming cost V 5 bases and J 14 bases; bases outside gene matches: 9. Germline-derived CDR1 and CDR2 are SGHAT and FQNNGV. CDR3 protein: CASSLLAGEEKFF. In DNA form, the CDR3 reads TGTGCCAGCAGCCTCCTAGCGGGAGAGGAGAAGTTCTTC.

This clonotype was picked up a small number of times. V gene TRBV7-9 combines with J gene TRBJ1-5; no clear D gene. Germline CDR1 SEHNR, CDR2 FQNEAQ (reference sequence). The CDR3 covers 12 residues. The V gene lost 5 bases and the J gene lost 5 bases, with 7 bases spanning the gap. CDR3 in DNA: TGTGCCAGCAGCGTCTCCGATCAGCCCCAGCATTTT. Encoded protein: CASSVSDQPQHF. Drawing the rest from reference TRBV7-9 and TRBJ1-5, the complete variable domain is DTGVSQNPRHKITKRGQNVTFRCDPISEHNRLYWYRQTLGQGPEFLTYFQNEAQLEKSRLLSDRFSAERPKGSFSTLEIQRTEQGDSAMYLCASSVSDQPQHFGDGTRLSIL.

This chain links TRBV7-9 with TRBJ2-7; D possibly corresponds to TRBD2 (6 bases). This CDR3 has 15 residues. Germline loops: CDR1 SEHNR, CDR2 FQNEAQ (reference sequence). V lost 3 bases, J lost 3 bases, and 15 bases lay in between. CDR3 coding DNA: TGTGCCAGCAGCTTTAGGTTGGGACTCCTCTACGAGCAGTACTTC. The encoded protein is CASSFRLGLLYEQYF.

The genes are TRBV2 and TRBJ2-3, with 16 bases identical to TRBD2. J gave up 5 bases and V 1 base, and 3 bases lay outside the gene matches. Germline lookup yields CDR1 SNHLY and CDR2 FYNNEI. This CDR3 comprises 17 residues. DNA for the CDR3: TGTGCCAGCAGTGAAGGGGGACTAGCGGGAGGGATAGATACGCAGTATTTT. Protein: CASSEGGLAGGIDTQYF.

This clonotype showed up just a few times. The V call is TRBV20-1, the J call TRBJ2-4; possibly TRBD1 for D (6 bases). There are 14 residues in the CDR3. The V and J ends lost 0 bases and 7 bases respectively, with 13 bases between them. In germline, CDR1 is DFQATT, CDR2 SNEGSKA (reference sequence). CDR3 in amino acids: CSARDPGVGNIQYF. DNA of the CDR3: TGCAGTGCTAGAGATCCAGGGGTAGGGAACATTCAGTACTTC.

Comment on this clonotype: The junction shows a germline mismatch at one end, possibly a read error. The genes are TRBV20-1 and TRBJ1-5, with D possibly matching TRBD1 (5 bases). Germline CDR1 and CDR2: DFQATT and SNEGSKA (reference sequence). This CDR3 has 14 residues. The CDR3 here is CSAQQGGSDQPQHF. The CDR3 DNA sequence: TGCAGTGCTCAGCAGGGAGGTAGCGATCAGCCCCAGCATTTT.